These 17 T cell receptor beta chains came from one sample sequenced in a study of technical replicates of blood from a few donors. Assay: immunoSEQ multiplex PCR; the TCRdb copy retains only in-frame clones and omits some. The table has around 56,000 clones, more than 90% seen once. The sample taken for sequencing was PBMCs. Every receptor here comes from a human donor in good health. Some clones in this sample may be carry-over from other donors' samples.

The genes are TRBV5-1 and TRBJ2-2, with D perhaps matching TRBD2 (5 bases). Germline V lookup: CDR1 SGHRS, CDR2 YFSETQ. The length of the CDR3 is 14 residues. Trimming stripped 4 bases from V and 6 bases from J, with 13 bases between. The CDR3 spells CASSLRTGAGELFF. Written as DNA, the CDR3 is TGCGCCAGCAGCCTACGGACCGGGGCCGGGGAGCTGTTTTTT. Complete variable domain (other parts from reference TRBV5-1 and TRBJ2-2): KAGVTQTPRYLIKTRGQQVTLSCSPISGHRSVSWYQQTPGQGLQFLFEYFSETQRNKGNFPGRFSGRQFSNSRSEMNVSTLELGDSALYLCASSLRTGAGELFFGEGSRLTVL.

This rearrangement joins TRBV7-8 to TRBJ2-5; D might be TRBD2 (7 bases). The V and J ends lost 4 bases and 5 bases respectively, with 14 bases between them. The CDR3 sequence is 14 residues long. Germline lookup yields CDR1 SGHVS and CDR2 FQNEAQ. CDR3 sequence: CASSWSGGPETQYF. The DNA of the CDR3 is TGTGCCAGCAGCTGGTCGGGGGGCCCGGAGACCCAGTACTTC.

This chain connects TRBV30 to TRBJ1-1, with 7 positions matching TRBD1. There are 13 residues in the CDR3. Germline-derived CDR1 and CDR2 are GTSNPN and SVGIG (reference sequence). Trimming at V came to 0 bases and at J to 5 bases, leaving 3 bases not matched to a gene. This CDR3 reads CAWSVSGGTEAFF. CDR3 nucleotides: TGTGCCTGGAGTGTATCAGGGGGGACTGAAGCTTTCTTT.

This sequence joins TRBV5-1 and TRBJ1-3; tentatively, D is TRBD1 (6 bases). This CDR3 has 14 residues. V was trimmed by 5 bases and J by 0 bases, leaving 9 bases between them. Germline CDR1 is SGHRS and CDR2 is YFSETQ. The CDR3 region is CASSRTDSGNTIYF. The CDR3 DNA sequence: TGCGCCAGCAGTCGGACAGACTCTGGAAACACCATATATTTT. Combining the CDR3 with reference TRBV5-1 and TRBJ1-3 gives the whole variable domain KAGVTQTPRYLIKTRGQQVTLSCSPISGHRSVSWYQQTPGQGLQFLFEYFSETQRNKGNFPGRFSGRQFSNSRSEMNVSTLELGDSALYLCASSRTDSGNTIYFGEGSWLTVV.

The V and J genes are TRBV6-4 and TRBJ1-5; no firm D call. Trimming took off 2 bases at V and 0 bases at J, with 8 bases between the two ends. This CDR3 region has 15 residues. Germline CDR1 reads MRHNA; CDR2 reads SNTAGT. CDR3 sequence reads: CASSDGGYSNQPQHF. CDR3 in DNA: TGTGCCAGCAGTGACGGAGGGTATAGCAATCAGCCCCAGCATTTT.

The chain recombines TRBV18 with TRBJ1-4; 10 bases map to TRBD1. Germline assignment: CDR1 KGHSH and CDR2 LQKENI. Losses at the gene ends were 2 bases for V and 6 bases for J; bases not matched to a gene: 3. The CDR3 runs 15 residues. The CDR3 DNA follows: TGTGCCAGCTCACCAGTGGACAGGGGGTATGAAAAACTGTTTTTT. Residues: CASSPVDRGYEKLFF.

About this clone: An end of the junction does not agree with germline; a read error may underlie this. This chain uses TRBV4-3 with TRBJ1-2; 11 positions match TRBD1. The germline V gene has CDR1 LGHNA and CDR2 YSLEER. The CDR3 has 15 amino acids. CDR3 protein: CASNQWTGGDYGYTF. For the CDR3, the DNA is TGCGCCAGCAACCAATGGACAGGGGGCGACTATGGCTACACCTTC.

CDR3 sequence reads: CASSLNRGGAGNEQFF. For the CDR3, the DNA is TGCGCCAGCAGCTTGAATCGTGGCGGGGCAGGAAATGAGCAGTTCTTC. The V and J genes are TRBV5-1 and TRBJ2-1; the D gene is possibly TRBD2 (6 bases). V was trimmed by 1 base and J by 7 bases, leaving 18 bases between them. The CDR3 runs to 16 residues. Germline CDR1 SGHRS, CDR2 YFSETQ.

This clone is a singleton in its sample. V is TRBV11-2 and J is TRBJ2-7; 12 nucleotides match TRBD1. Looked up from germline, CDR1 is SGHAT and CDR2 is FQNNGV. Losses at the gene ends were 5 bases for V and 4 bases for J; bases not matched to a gene: 6. This CDR3 is built from 15 residues. This chain's CDR3 is CASSGGTGGMYEQYF. As DNA, the CDR3 is TGTGCCAGCAGCGGGGGGACAGGGGGCATGTACGAGCAGTACTTC. The whole variable domain, filled in from reference TRBV11-2 and TRBJ2-7, reads EAGVAQSPRYKIIEKRQSVAFWCNPISGHATLYWYQQILGQGPKLLIQFQNNGVVDDSQLPKDRFSAERLKGVDSTLKIQPAKLEDSAVYLCASSGGTGGMYEQYFGPGTRLTVT.

For the CDR3, the DNA is TGTGCCAGCAGCTTAGAGAGGTATGAGCAGTTCTTC. It yields the protein CASSLERYEQFF. The chain employs TRBV7-8 and TRBJ2-1; no clear D gene. Germline lookup yields CDR1 SGHVS and CDR2 FQNEAQ. This CDR3 is 12 amino acids long. The V gene lost 1 base and the J gene lost 8 bases, with 6 bases spanning the gap.

This chain uses TRBV2 with TRBJ2-5, with D perhaps TRBD2 (6 bases). The CDR3 covers 15 residues. CDR1 SNHLY and CDR2 FYNNEI come from the germline V gene. Trimming left V 6 bases short and J 1 base short, with 15 bases between. CDR3 in DNA: TGTGCCAGCAGGGACCCCTCTAGCGTCCAAGAGACCCAGTACTTC. Encoded protein: CASRDPSSVQETQYF. The full variable domain, its missing parts supplied by reference TRBV2 and TRBJ2-5, is EPEVTQTPSHQVTQMGQEVILRCVPISNHLYFYWYRQILGQKVEFLVSFYNNEISEKSEIFDDQFSVERPDGSNFTLKIRSTKLEDSAMYFCASRDPSSVQETQYFGPGTRLLVL.

The V call is TRBV9, the J call TRBJ1-6; possibly TRBD1 for D (5 bases). CDR3 length: 12 amino acids. Trimming took off 7 bases at V and 7 bases at J, with 9 bases between the two ends. Germline V gene lookup returns CDR1 SGDLS and CDR2 YYNGEE. The chain's CDR3 is CASGRGNSPLHF. The CDR3 bases are TGTGCCAGCGGCCGGGGGAATTCACCCCTCCACTTT. The full variable domain, its missing parts supplied by reference TRBV9 and TRBJ1-6, is DSGVTQTPKHLITATGQRVTLRCSPRSGDLSVYWYQQSLDQGLQFLIQYYNGEERAKGNILERFSAQQFPDLHSELNLSSLELGDSALYFCASGRGNSPLHFGNGTRLTVT.

The chain is built from TRBV2 and TRBJ1-6; D might be TRBD1 (5 bases). The V gene lost 7 bases and the J gene lost 10 bases, with 14 bases spanning the gap. Germline assignment: CDR1 SNHLY and CDR2 FYNNEI. This CDR3 has 13 amino acids. The DNA for the CDR3 is TGTGCCAGCACAGGTTCTTCAGGGTCACCCCTCCACTTT. Protein sequence: CASTGSSGSPLHF.

V usage is TRBV6-5 and J usage is TRBJ1-4; D might be TRBD1 (6 bases). The CDR3 sequence is 14 residues long. The germline CDR1 and CDR2 sequences are MNHEY and SVGAGI. V was pared by 6 bases and J by 10 bases, with 18 bases between. CDR3 residues: CASSRGGAEGKLFF. CDR3 in DNA: TGTGCCAGCAGCCGCGGGGGGGCCGAGGGAAAACTGTTTTTT.

This clone was recorded only once. The chain carries TRBV5-4 and TRBJ2-7, with a weak D call TRBD1 (6 bases). With 6 bases removed from V and 6 bases from J, the gap between germline ends came to 19 bases. There are 14 residues in the CDR3. The germline V gene has CDR1 SGHNT and CDR2 YYREEE (reference sequence). The CDR3 bases are TGTGCCAGCACCTCGACAGGTAGACCCTCCGAGCAGTACTTC. It yields the protein CASTSTGRPSEQYF.

This clone was recorded once. V is TRBV10-3 and J is TRBJ2-7; 10 positions agree with TRBD1. The CDR3 runs to 14 residues. Germline lookup yields CDR1 ENHRY and CDR2 SYGVKD. The ends lost 2 bases at V and 3 bases at J; junction bases unmatched: 1. The CDR3 DNA follows: TGTGCCATCAGTGAGGGACAGGGGGGCTACGAGCAGTACTTC. Its protein is CAISEGQGGYEQYF.

The genes are TRBV4-3 and TRBJ2-1; perhaps TRBD2 as D (6 bases). CDR1 is LGHNA and CDR2 is YSLEER in the germline V gene. CDR3 length: 16 amino acids. V was trimmed by 3 bases and J by 2 bases, leaving 14 bases between them. The CDR3 sequence is CASSQTRESAYNEQFF. DNA for the CDR3: TGCGCCAGCAGCCAGACTCGGGAGTCCGCCTACAATGAGCAGTTCTTC.